This T cell receptor beta chain comes out of a study of cytomegalovirus exposure and HLA in healthy donors. Study information: Both the roughly 120 validation repertoires and the 666 first-cohort repertoires used the same platform, as reported by a later analysis. General study points: Under in vitro conditions, three CMV-associated chains were confirmed as specific for CMV antigens. More than 150 TCR beta chains were listed as cytomegalovirus-associated.

Among the roughly 120 subjects of the validation cohort, separate from the approximately 700-subject first cohort, were the donors. Repertoires were generated with immunoSEQ multiplex PCR, while TCRdb's copy carries only in-frame clones and drops some. The data show under 150,000 clones, around nine tenths seen once. Note on this clone: Its antigen is currently unknown.

The germline gives CDR1 LNHDA, CDR2 SQIVND (reference sequence). The V gene lost 7 bases and the J gene lost 2 bases, with 21 bases spanning the gap. The CDR3 spans 17 residues. Sample: PBMCs. The sequence was collected from a man aged 18 to 30 in good health and CMV-seropositive. This chain uses TRBV19 with TRBJ1-5, with a possible D match to TRBD1 (5 bases). CDR3 nucleotides: TGTGCCAGTACCCTCATATCTCAGGGTAAGCGCAATCAGCCCCAGCATTTT. This gives the protein CASTLISQGKRNQPQHF.